Listed here are 14 T cell receptor beta chains from one sample, sequenced in a study of Graves' ophthalmopathy and Graves' hyperthyroidism. RNA transcripts were the source from which TCR beta CDR3 regions were amplified. HTBI primers primed a first-round RT-PCR, and a second-round multiplex PCR followed. A single record per CDR3 protein comes from TCRdb applying MiXCR to the multiplex PCR reads. The table has roughly 400,000 distinct CDR3 sequences, 15% seen once; the top ten hold approximately 7%. Material: peripheral blood. All receptors come from a woman aged 18-35 years with stable Graves' hyperthyroidism.

In this sample, this clonotype turned up many times. The chain combines TRBV19 with TRBJ1-6; D unresolved. The CDR3 has 16 amino acids. Germline values: CDR1 LNHDA, CDR2 SQIVND (reference sequence). Trimming cost V 2 bases and J 7 bases, with 15 bases left between them. The CDR3 region is CASSIQSRPLNSPLHF. The CDR3, as DNA: TGTGCCAGTAGTATACAGTCACGGCCACTGAATTCACCCCTCCACTTT.

The chain couples TRBV20-1 to TRBJ1-2; a possible D gene is TRBD1 (5 bases). The CDR3 has 12 residues. The germline gives CDR1 DFQATT, CDR2 SNEGSKA (reference sequence). V was shortened by 0 bases and J by 8 bases, with 10 bases between the two germline ends. CDR3 nucleotides: TGCAGTGCTAGAGACAGGGCTGAGGGCTACACCTTC. Amino acids: CSARDRAEGYTF.

This chain joins TRBV7-2 and TRBJ2-5; TRBD2 agrees at 12 bases. With 4 bases clipped from V and 5 bases from J, the junction kept 5 bases outside the gene matches. The CDR3 is 15 residues long. Germline assignment: CDR1 SGHTA and CDR2 FQGNSA. The CDR3 DNA is TGTGCCAGCAGCTCGCTAGCGGGGGGGTTCGAGACCCAGTACTTC. Translation gives CASSSLAGGFETQYF.

This clonotype was recorded many times. This CDR3 is CASSGSGVETQYF. The DNA for the CDR3 is TGTGCCAGCAGCGGGAGCGGGGTAGAGACCCAGTACTTC. The J gene is TRBJ2-5, the V gene TRBV7-2; 7 bases map to TRBD2. V shed 5 bases and J 4 bases; nucleotides not matched to a gene: 4. CDR3 length: 13 amino acids. Germline-derived CDR1 and CDR2 are SGHTA and FQGNSA.

This clonotype showed up many times. CDR3 amino acids: CASSYSGTGGAAFF. The CDR3 DNA reads TGTGCCAGCAGTTACTCCGGGACAGGGGGGGCAGCTTTCTTT. The chain combines TRBV6-5 with TRBJ1-1; 11 positions agree with TRBD1. V lost 0 bases and J lost 10; bases outside the gene matches: 4. Germline V lookup: CDR1 MNHEY, CDR2 SVGAGI. The CDR3 is 14 residues long.

This clonotype was recorded many times. The CDR3 spells CASSIQNTGELFF. In nucleotides, the CDR3 is TGTGCCAGCAGTATACAGAACACCGGGGAGCTGTTTTTT. The J gene is TRBJ2-2, the V gene TRBV12-3 or TRBV12-4, with D unresolved. Trimming removed 5 bases from V and 1 base from J, with 5 bases in between. CDR3 length: 13 residues.

This clonotype was counted ten times or more. The V gene is TRBV6-2 or TRBV6-3, the J gene TRBJ1-6; weak D call: TRBD1 (5 bases). Per germline, CDR1 MNHEY and CDR2 SVGEGT. V lost 6 bases, J lost 9 bases, and 9 bases lay in between. The CDR3 has 12 amino acids. CDR3 protein: CASRWGVSPLHF. The CDR3 coding sequence is TGTGCCAGCAGGTGGGGCGTTTCACCCCTCCACTTT.

The sample holds many counts of this clonotype. The chain has TRBV12-3 or TRBV12-4 and TRBJ1-6; 7 positions agree with TRBD1. This CDR3 has 16 amino acids. Trimming at V came to 2 bases and at J to 8 bases, leaving 9 bases not matched to a gene. In DNA form, the CDR3 reads TGTGCCAGCAGTTTAAGGGGGGGAAGGGGGCATTCACCCCTCCACTTT. Translated, it gives CASSLRGGRGHSPLHF.

This clonotype has ten or more counts. The rearrangement uses TRBV12-3 or TRBV12-4 and TRBJ1-1; D is uncertain. The CDR3 is 14 amino acids. Trimming removed 3 bases from V and 0 bases from J, with 8 bases in between. This CDR3 reads CASSLPALNTEAFF. CDR3 sequence (DNA): TGTGCCAGCAGTTTGCCAGCTCTGAACACTGAAGCTTTCTTT.

This clonotype was picked up many times. The chain recombines TRBV24-1 with TRBJ1-5, with a tentative D call TRBD1 (6 bases). This CDR3 has 15 amino acids. The V gene lost 3 bases and the J gene lost 4 bases, with 12 bases spanning the gap. Germline V gene sequence: CDR1 KGHDR, CDR2 SFDVKD. CDR3 nucleotide sequence: TGTGCCACCAGTGATCGACAGGCGCCAAATCAGCCCCAGCATTTT. It translates to CATSDRQAPNQPQHF.

The chain carries TRBV6-1 and TRBJ2-7; D is unclear. From germline, CDR1 is MNHNS and CDR2 SASEGT. CDR3 length: 15 amino acids. V was clipped by 7 bases and J by 3 bases, with 19 bases between them. The chain's CDR3 is CASTPGRADVYEQYF. The CDR3 region has the DNA TGTGCCAGCACCCCCGGCCGGGCTGACGTCTACGAGCAGTACTTC.

At least ten counts were recorded for this clonotype. This sequence joins TRBV7-2 and TRBJ1-2; D is undetermined. Germline CDR1 is SGHTA and CDR2 is FQGNSA. V lost 1 base and J lost 8, with 8 bases in between. The CDR3 totals 12 residues. CDR3 amino acids: CASSLEFRGYTF. DNA for the CDR3: TGTGCCAGCAGCTTAGAGTTTCGAGGCTACACCTTC.

This clonotype was seen many times. The chain couples TRBV12-3 or TRBV12-4 to TRBJ1-2, with D perhaps matching TRBD1 (6 bases). V lost 2 bases to trimming and J lost 8 bases, with 15 bases between them. This CDR3 has 14 amino acids. The CDR3 is CASSLLAAQGGYTF. As DNA, the CDR3 is TGTGCCAGCAGTTTATTGGCAGCTCAGGGGGGCTACACCTTC.

Many counts were recorded for this clonotype. This chain uses TRBV7-2 with TRBJ1-2, with D unresolved. There are 13 residues in the CDR3. The V and J ends lost 5 bases and 8 bases respectively, with 15 bases between them. Germline V gene sequence: CDR1 SGHTA, CDR2 FQGNSA. CDR3 DNA sequence: TGTGCCAGCAGCCGTGACGGTCGCTGGGGCTACACCTTC. This codes for CASSRDGRWGYTF.